The 30 T cell receptor beta chains presented below share a single source sample, sequenced in a study of blood T cells in healthy people across ages. With a J-beta primer mix and a sample-barcoded 5' primer, a second PCR ran 7 to 11 cycles. TCRdb redid the calling of the 5' RACE reads with MiXCR, one entry per CDR3 protein. The sample has roughly 1.6 million distinct CDR3 sequences, about 32% seen once. Sequenced: blood. Receptor source: a young woman in good health.

In its sample, this clonotype was seen a few times. Since a much larger clone is just one base distant, this may be a read error. The CDR3 DNA is TGTGCCAGCAGTCCGAGACGAGAGAAGAAGGAATACGAGCAGTACTTC. Its protein is CASSPRREKKEYEQYF. The V and J genes are TRBV28 and TRBJ2-7; D is unclear. Trimming cost V 5 bases and J 4 bases, with 21 bases left between them. Germline assignment: CDR1 MDHEN and CDR2 SYDVKM. The CDR3 sequence is 16 residues long.

The V gene is TRBV7-2, the J gene TRBJ2-3; TRBD2 matches at 9 bases. Germline V gene lookup returns CDR1 SGHTA and CDR2 FQGNSA. The CDR3 sequence is 17 residues long. The V and J ends lost 2 bases and 2 bases, in that order; junction bases with no gene match: 8. The DNA of the CDR3 is TGTGCCAGCAGCTTACTAGCGGGGAAACTCTTCACAGATACGCAGTATTTT. It is translated as CASSLLAGKLFTDTQYF.

The rearrangement uses TRBV7-9 and TRBJ2-1; TRBD1 or TRBD2 may be the D gene (6 bases each). Trimming shortened V by 5 bases and J by 7 bases, and 21 bases separated the two germline ends. The CDR3 is 16 residues long. Germline V gives CDR1 SEHNR, CDR2 FQNEAQ (reference sequence). The CDR3: CASSPGRGQGANEQFF. In DNA form, the CDR3 reads TGTGCCAGCAGCCCCGGTCGGGGGCAGGGTGCGAATGAGCAGTTCTTC.

This clonotype was recorded a few times. The chain uses TRBV27 and TRBJ2-5, with 9 bases lining up with TRBD2. The CDR3 covers 16 residues. Germline CDR1 and CDR2: MNHEY and SMNVEV (reference sequence). J gave up 4 bases and V 8 bases, and 14 bases lay outside the gene matches. CDR3 DNA sequence: TGTGCCAGCGCCGTGATAGCGGGAGTGGAGGGAGAGACCCAGTACTTC. Protein: CASAVIAGVEGETQYF.

This sequence joins TRBV3-1 and TRBJ2-7, with unresolved D. The germline gives CDR1 LGHDT, CDR2 YNNKEL (reference sequence). Trimming shortened V by 1 base and J by 10 bases, and 17 bases separated the two germline ends. The length of the CDR3 is 14 residues. The CDR3 loop is CASSQVQGLLEQYF. The CDR3 region has the DNA TGTGCCAGCAGCCAAGTGCAAGGCCTTTTGGAACAGTACTTC.

As for this clonotype: A much larger clone lies one base from this, so it may be a read error. The chain combines TRBV20-1 with TRBJ1-4, with a tentative D call TRBD1 (5 bases). Germline values: CDR1 DFQATT, CDR2 SNEGSKA (reference sequence). The CDR3 contains 12 residues. The CDR3 bases are TGCAGTACTAGACCGTTCGACAGATCTCTGTTTTTT. It is translated as CSTRPFDRSLFF.

This clonotype was recorded a few times. The chain carries TRBV29-1 and TRBJ2-3; 9 nucleotides line up with TRBD2. CDR1 is SQVTM, CDR2 ANQGSEA, per germline. The V gene end was trimmed by 1 base and the J gene end by 3 bases; junction bases not matched to a gene: 8. CDR3 length: 16 amino acids. Here the CDR3 reads CSVEGLSSGATDTQYF. For the CDR3, the DNA is TGCAGCGTTGAAGGTCTCTCTAGCGGGGCTACAGATACGCAGTATTTT.

The chain has TRBV6-1 and TRBJ1-1; D unresolved. Trimming removed 3 bases from V and 6 bases from J, with 14 bases in between. There are 14 residues in the CDR3. Per germline, CDR1 MNHNS and CDR2 SASEGT. In DNA form, the CDR3 reads TGTGCCAGCAGTGAGGGTAACGGGCTCCCTGAAGCTTTCTTT. Translated: CASSEGNGLPEAFF.

This clonotype was seen more than once but under ten times. The chain carries TRBV6-1 and TRBJ2-7, with a possible D match to TRBD1 (6 bases). The CDR3 consists of 12 residues. Trimming took off 7 bases at V and 5 bases at J, with 12 bases between the two ends. Germline-derived CDR1 and CDR2 are MNHNS and SASEGT. CDR3: CASTNRVHEQYF. DNA of the CDR3: TGTGCCAGCACTAACAGGGTCCACGAGCAGTACTTC.

CDR3 DNA: TGTGCCAGCAGTATTAGCGGGGGGGCCAGAACAGATACGCAGTATTTT. It is translated as CASSISGGARTDTQYF. The chain carries TRBV6-2 or TRBV6-3 and TRBJ2-3, with 11 bases matching TRBD2. This CDR3 has 16 residues. Trimming cost V 5 bases and J 3 bases; bases outside gene matches: 7. Germline lookup yields CDR1 MNHEY and CDR2 SVGEGT.

The chain carries TRBV14 and TRBJ2-5; 9 positions agree with TRBD1. Per the germline V gene, CDR1 is SGHDN and CDR2 is FVKESK. The V segment lost 1 base and the J segment 9 bases; nucleotides outside the gene matches: 9. The CDR3 loop spans 15 amino acids. This CDR3 reads CASSQVTGGFFPQYF. The DNA of the CDR3 is TGTGCCAGCAGCCAAGTGACAGGGGGGTTTTTTCCCCAGTACTTC.

Concerning this clonotype itself: The junction differs from germline at one of its ends, possibly a read error. The CDR3 DNA is TGTGTCACCAGCAGAGATTCCGGACAGGGGCGGAACGGGGAGCTGTTTTTT. It is translated as CVTSRDSGQGRNGELFF. The rearrangement uses TRBV15 and TRBJ2-2; TRBD1 agrees at 9 bases. This CDR3 is built from 17 residues. Germline V gives CDR1 LNHNV, CDR2 YYDKDF (reference sequence).

This clonotype was counted between two and nine times. This chain joins TRBV28 and TRBJ1-5, with D perhaps matching TRBD1 (6 bases). CDR1 is MDHEN, CDR2 SYDVKM, per germline. V was trimmed by 5 bases and J by 7 bases, leaving 15 bases between them. The CDR3 has 14 amino acids. The DNA for the CDR3 is TGTGCCAGCAGTCCCACAGGGTCTTTGCAGCCCCAGCATTTT. Residues: CASSPTGSLQPQHF. Full variable domain (missing parts from reference TRBV28 and TRBJ1-5): DVKVTQSSRYLVKRTGEKVFLECVQDMDHENMFWYRQDPGLGLRLIYFSYDVKMKEKGDIPEGYSVSREKKERFSLILESASTNQTSMYLCASSPTGSLQPQHFGDGTRLSIL.

The chain joins TRBV2 to TRBJ2-6, with a tentative D call TRBD1 (5 bases). There are 17 residues in the CDR3. V was shortened by 4 bases and J by 0 bases, with 13 bases between the two germline ends. CDR1 and CDR2 (germline): SNHLY, FYNNEI. The CDR3, as DNA: TGTGCCAGCAGTGCAGAGGACAAGGTCTCTGGGGCCAACGTCCTGACTTTC. Amino acid sequence: CASSAEDKVSGANVLTF.

This clonotype appeared a few times. This chain links TRBV3-1 with TRBJ2-7; 12 bases align to TRBD2. The CDR3 has 18 amino acids. V shed 1 base, J shed 4 bases, and the junction held 11 bases outside the gene matches. The germline V gene encodes CDR1 LGHDT and CDR2 YNNKEL (reference sequence). The CDR3 here is CASSQASGTSGYAYEQYF. CDR3 DNA: TGTGCCAGCAGCCAAGCGTCCGGGACTAGCGGGTACGCATACGAGCAGTACTTC.

The chain links TRBV19 to TRBJ2-1; 7 bases align to TRBD1. The CDR3 contains 14 residues. In germline, CDR1 is LNHDA, CDR2 SQIVND (reference sequence). The J segment lost 4 bases and the V segment lost 3 bases, leaving 3 bases of the junction unmatched. The CDR3 sequence: CASSILTGYNEQFF. The DNA for the CDR3 is TGTGCCAGTAGTATTTTGACAGGGTACAATGAGCAGTTCTTC.

The chain combines TRBV7-2 with TRBJ1-5; D is unresolved. Germline CDR1 reads SGHTA; CDR2 reads FQGNSA. Between the trimmed V and J ends, which lost 4 bases and 8 bases, there was a span of 12 bases. CDR3 length: 13 residues. CDR3 bases: TGTGCCAGCAGCTCCGGGCCTTACAAGCCCCAGCATTTT. Amino acids: CASSSGPYKPQHF.

The chain combines TRBV27 with TRBJ2-5; D is perhaps TRBD2 (6 bases). The CDR3 runs to 16 residues. The V gene's germline CDR1 is MNHEY and CDR2 SMNVEV (reference sequence). Trimming pared 2 bases from V and 5 bases from J, leaving 18 bases between. The CDR3 DNA is TGTGCCAGCAGTTTAGCTCCTAGCGTCCCCGAGGAGACCCAGTACTTC. Translating it yields CASSLAPSVPEETQYF.

This clonotype was picked up a small number of times. CDR3 DNA: TGTGCCAGCAGCCCTATGGTGGGTTCCCCTGAAGCTTTCTTT. Translation: CASSPMVGSPEAFF. The chain employs TRBV7-3 and TRBJ1-1, with D unresolved. Deletions cut 5 bases from V and 6 bases from J, with 16 bases between. In germline, CDR1 is SGHTA, CDR2 FQGTGA. This CDR3 is 14 amino acids long.

This clonotype was observed a few times. The CDR3 bases are TGCGCCAGCGGGAAGGGACTAGCGGGCGACGATACGCAGTATTTT. Its protein product is CASGKGLAGDDTQYF. The gene calls are TRBV5-1 and TRBJ2-3; 12 positions agree with TRBD2. This CDR3 is built from 15 residues. V lost 7 bases and J lost 6; bases outside the gene matches: 9. Per germline, CDR1 SGHRS and CDR2 YFSETQ.

On this clonotype: With a much larger clone just one base away, this may be a read error. The V call is TRBV29-1, the J call TRBJ2-7; possibly TRBD2 for D (6 bases). Germline loops: CDR1 SQVTM, CDR2 ANQGSEA. This CDR3 is 12 amino acids long. The CDR3 is CSVEVGGYEKYF. The DNA for the CDR3 is TGCAGCGTTGAGGTCGGGGGTTACGAGAAGTACTTC.

This clonotype was counted only a few times. The J gene is TRBJ2-7, the V gene TRBV29-1; 13 bases are shared with TRBD2. CDR1 SQVTM and CDR2 ANQGSEA come from the germline V gene. V lost 5 bases to trimming and J lost 3 bases; unmatched junction nucleotides: 4. The CDR3 totals 14 residues. CDR3 protein: CSVLGLAGNYEQYF. CDR3 bases: TGCAGCGTTCTGGGACTAGCGGGAAACTACGAGCAGTACTTC.

This clonotype was seen a few times. The chain couples TRBV21-1 to TRBJ2-5; the DNA was not compared with TRBD1, the D call given in the table. TRBV21-1 has pseudogene status. This CDR3 region has 23 residues. The CDR3 loop is CASSKFGAIEGTGRLILQETQYF. CDR3 in DNA: TGTGCCAGCAGCAAATTTGGGGCCATAGAGGGGACAGGGCGTCTTATACTTCAAGAGACCCAGTACTTC.

This rearrangement joins TRBV29-1 to TRBJ1-1, with a weak D call TRBD1 (5 bases). The V end was cut by 8 bases, the J end by 1 base, with 11 bases between. The CDR3 runs to 12 residues. Germline V gene data show CDR1 as SQVTM and CDR2 as ANQGSEA. CDR3 sequence reads: CSLTTGNTEAFF. The DNA of the CDR3 is TGCAGCCTCACAACAGGGAACACTGAAGCTTTCTTT.

The rearrangement uses TRBV3-1 and TRBJ1-2; 7 bases match TRBD1. The CDR3 has 15 amino acids. Germline V gene data show CDR1 as LGHDT and CDR2 as YNNKEL (reference sequence). With 4 bases clipped from V and 3 bases from J, the junction kept 8 bases outside the gene matches. DNA of the CDR3: TGTGCCAGCAGCCCGACAGGGCTTCCGGACTATGGCTACACCTTC. As protein: CASSPTGLPDYGYTF.

This rearrangement joins TRBV12-3 or TRBV12-4 to TRBJ1-2, with TRBD1 matching 8 bases. The CDR3 contains 15 residues. The junction had 19 bases not matched to a gene; V was cut back by 9 bases and J by 10 bases. CDR3 sequence: CASSTGGAISIYYTF. DNA for the CDR3: TGTGCCAGTAGTACAGGGGGGGCCATAAGTATATACTACACCTTC.

This clonotype was observed a few times. The gene calls are TRBV6-5 and TRBJ2-7; TRBD1 or TRBD2 may be the D gene (6 bases each). The CDR3 sequence is 14 residues long. V lost 0 bases and J lost 4, with 10 bases in between. Germline-derived CDR1 and CDR2 are MNHEY and SVGAGI. CDR3 bases: TGTGCCAGCAGTTACTCGAGGGGGGCTTACGAGCAGTACTTC. Translating it yields CASSYSRGAYEQYF.

The chain joins TRBV2 to TRBJ2-5; a possible D gene is TRBD2 (5 bases). TRBJ2-7 explains the end of the DNA better; the J call may be wrong. Germline V CDR1 and CDR2: SNHLY, FYNNEI. The CDR3 totals 11 residues. This CDR3 reads CASSWEYEQYF. The CDR3 DNA sequence: TGTGCCAGCAGCTGGGAGTACGAGCAGTACTTC.

This clonotype was detected a few times. V usage is TRBV5-1 and J usage is TRBJ2-2, with D maybe TRBD1 (6 bases). The CDR3 is 17 amino acids. Germline lookup yields CDR1 SGHRS and CDR2 YFSETQ. The V end lost 4 bases, the J end lost 3 bases, and 19 bases lay between the germline ends. The CDR3, as DNA: TGCGCCAGCAGCCCCGTACAGACAGGCGGCTACACCGGGGAGCTGTTTTTT. Translation: CASSPVQTGGYTGELFF.

The chain is built from TRBV4-2 and TRBJ2-2; D remains ambiguous. V was shortened by 5 bases and J by 4 bases, with 11 bases between the two germline ends. Germline V lookup: CDR1 LGHNA, CDR2 YNFKEQ. CDR3 length: 14 amino acids. The CDR3: CASSFSDGTGELFF. The DNA for the CDR3 is TGTGCCAGCAGCTTCTCGGACGGCACCGGGGAGCTGTTTTTT.